The T cell receptor beta chain under discussion was sequenced for a study of blood T cell repertoires in COVID-19. Study overall: From T cells, B-cell-depleted T cells, or PBMCs came the material, which was cDNA or gDNA.

Original handling: From reference gene primer amplification, estimates of nucleated cell counts were derived. TCRdb keeps only in-frame clones here, not all; method: immunoSEQ multiplex PCR. The D gene and trimming were derived from the DNA, and the V and J assignments and clone size from that table. This table has approximately 210,000 clones, about 85% appearing once. V lost 1 base and J 4 bases, leaving 12 bases between the germline ends. In germline, CDR1 is MGHRA, CDR2 YSYEKL. The CDR3 runs 15 residues. This chain connects TRBV4-1 to TRBJ2-3; D is possibly TRBD1 (6 bases). The sequenced sample consisted of peripheral blood. The receptor comes from a man in his 70s with acute or convalescent COVID-19. The CDR3 region is CASSQGTGQADTQYF. The CDR3, as DNA: TGCGCCAGCAGCCAAGGAACAGGGCAGGCAGATACGCAGTATTTT.